This T cell receptor (beta chain) was identified in a study of patients and donors after allogeneic stem cell transplantation (dated by TCRdb to 2020 to 2021). Concerning this clonotype itself: The target of this receptor is not known. A junction end diverges from the germline sequence, so it may reflect a read error.

Preparation of the library involved RT-PCR. Reads for this sample came from a NextSeq 550. TCRdb passed the public sequencing reads through fastp at Q25 and MiXCR, retaining productive beta sequences. Rows are combined by CDR3 protein, so each entry shows the most common genes and DNA. This sample holds 800,000 to 1,000,000 distinct CDR3 sequences; roughly 18% were observed only once. The ten biggest clones cover around 6% of the sample. CDR1 and CDR2, per the germline V gene, are LGHNA and YNFKEQ. The CDR3 starts with the cysteine, ends with the phenylalanine, and has 14 residues. Only the CDR3 region is kept as DNA, spanning 42 bases read in frame from base 1.

The chain is assembled from TRBV4-2 and TRBJ2-5; a tentative D match to TRBD2 spans 6 bases. Sequenced sample: blood, either unsorted or a sorted T cell fraction (not recorded which). This receptor was taken from a human donor who was either an allogeneic HSCT recipient or a stem cell or donor lymphocyte infusion donor (not recorded which). It is not recorded whose cells these are; they may come from a transplant donor. The nucleotides read TGTGCCAGCAGCCAAGAAGCGGCGAGTAGCGGTCAACACTTC. It translates to CASSQEAASSGQHF.